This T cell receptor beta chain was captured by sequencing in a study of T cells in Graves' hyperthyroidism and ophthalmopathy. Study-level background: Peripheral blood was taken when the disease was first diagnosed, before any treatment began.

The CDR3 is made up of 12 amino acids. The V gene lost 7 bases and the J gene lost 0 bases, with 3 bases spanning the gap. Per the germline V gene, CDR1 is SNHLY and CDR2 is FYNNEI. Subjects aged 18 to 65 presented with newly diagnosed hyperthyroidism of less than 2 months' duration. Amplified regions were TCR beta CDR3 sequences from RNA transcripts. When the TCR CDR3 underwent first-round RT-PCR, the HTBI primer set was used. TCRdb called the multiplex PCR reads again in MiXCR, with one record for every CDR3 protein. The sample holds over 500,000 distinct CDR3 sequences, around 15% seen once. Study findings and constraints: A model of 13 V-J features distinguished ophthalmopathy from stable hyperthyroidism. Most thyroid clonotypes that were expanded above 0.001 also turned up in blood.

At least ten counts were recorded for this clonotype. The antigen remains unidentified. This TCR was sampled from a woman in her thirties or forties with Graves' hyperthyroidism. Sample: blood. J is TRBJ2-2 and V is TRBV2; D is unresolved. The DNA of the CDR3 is TGTGCCAGCAACGCGAACACCGGGGAGCTGTTTTTT. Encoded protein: CASNANTGELFF.